This T cell receptor beta chain was found in a study of blood T cells in healthy people across ages (dated by TCRdb to between 2014 and 2017). About the study as a whole: In model experiments, template switching captured about one uniquely barcoded TCR beta cDNA molecule for every two T cells. Using deep sequencing normalized with unique cDNA molecular identifiers, the study measured how TCR beta repertoire diversity changes with age. The donors were split into four age groups: young (average about 16 years), middle-aged (39), aged (roughly 68) and long-lived (approximately 80). To avoid experimental bias, donors of different ages were distributed randomly across sequencing lanes. Using the same blood draw, the study looked at two additional independent replicas of 1 million unique cDNA reads for two donors, one aged 18 to 30 and the other aged 80 or older.

Systemically healthy Caucasian individuals from Russia, around 38 in total and aged about 6 to 90 years, were included as donors. Each donor gave 8 to 10 milliliters of peripheral blood, collected into EDTA-treated Vacutainer tubes. Ficoll-Paque density-gradient centrifugation was used to isolate PBMCs, with at least 6.5 million obtained per sample. Total RNA, at least 5 micrograms per sample, was extracted from PBMCs with Trizol reagent. For every donor, flow cytometry on a PBMC aliquot measured the percentage of naive CD45RAhigh/CD27high T cells. What the research found in general, with its limitations: Bulk unsorted PBMC profiling prevented conclusive comparison of naive and antigen-experienced compartments. Compared with the aged group, more naive CD4+ T cells, fewer expanded clones and increased TCR diversity were shown by the long-lived group, suggesting age selection. The CMV infection status of donors was not known, potentially confounding age-related changes in expanded clonotypes. The percentage of naive T cells measured by flow cytometry correlated strongly with observed TCR beta diversity. Estimates of total diversity from one million sequenced T cells were regarded as lower bounds and underestimates. As age increased, observed TCR beta diversity per million T cells dropped in a roughly linear way, and a significant reduction was already evident by age 40.

Library construction relied on 5' RACE. Sequencing took place on an Illumina HiSeq 2500. A second PCR of about 6 to 11 cycles was performed with a sample-barcoded 5' primer and a J-beta primer mix. A template-switch 5' adaptor carrying 12 random nucleotides introduced a unique molecular identifier onto each TCR beta cDNA molecule. Each sample yielded at least 2.5 million CDR3-containing paired-end reads. First-strand cDNA synthesis was performed from all RNA using the Mint cDNA synthesis kit, with priming by a TRBC-specific oligonucleotide. All cDNA was treated with uracil-DNA glycosylase and then went through a first 18-cycle PCR with the universal primers M1SS and BC2_uni_R. Per the authors' processing: For normalization, 1 million high-quality reads, each with a distinct molecular identifier, were randomly selected from each sample. Instead of being binned into consensus sequences, reads with shared molecular identifiers were discarded. CDR3 identification, clonotype clustering and error correction used MiTCR with a Q25 quality threshold and the strictest error-elimination algorithm. A nonparametric unseen species model using Euler transformation provided a lower-bound estimate of total TCR beta diversity. TCRdb reran the public reads through fastp at Q25 and MiXCR, keeping productive beta chains. Each CDR3 protein appears once, grouped with its most common genes and DNA. Clone size and V and J calls follow TCRdb, not the original study. The sample table lists about 1.4 million distinct CDR3 sequences, approximately 59% of them with a count of one. The ten most abundant clones make up over 5% of the sample.

The sample holds one count of this clonotype. There is no known antigen for this receptor. No much larger clonotype is one base removed from it; base qualities were not supplied. The germline V gene (reference sequence) supplies CDR1 SGHNT and CDR2 YYREEE. From the cysteine up to the phenylalanine, the CDR3 has a length of 16 residues. The CDR3 DNA has 48 bases and is translated from base 1. Trimming at the junction amounts to 0 bases on V and 4 bases on J, and the germline ends lie 17 bases apart. Sequenced sample: blood. The V and J genes are TRBV5-4 and TRBJ2-7, with TRBD1 tentatively as D gene (7 bases match). This sequence was found in a man aged 18 to 30 in good health. The CDR3 region reads CASSLAGGTARYEQYF. The nucleotide sequence is TGTGCCAGCAGCTTGGCCGGCGGGACAGCTAGGTACGAGCAGTACTTC.